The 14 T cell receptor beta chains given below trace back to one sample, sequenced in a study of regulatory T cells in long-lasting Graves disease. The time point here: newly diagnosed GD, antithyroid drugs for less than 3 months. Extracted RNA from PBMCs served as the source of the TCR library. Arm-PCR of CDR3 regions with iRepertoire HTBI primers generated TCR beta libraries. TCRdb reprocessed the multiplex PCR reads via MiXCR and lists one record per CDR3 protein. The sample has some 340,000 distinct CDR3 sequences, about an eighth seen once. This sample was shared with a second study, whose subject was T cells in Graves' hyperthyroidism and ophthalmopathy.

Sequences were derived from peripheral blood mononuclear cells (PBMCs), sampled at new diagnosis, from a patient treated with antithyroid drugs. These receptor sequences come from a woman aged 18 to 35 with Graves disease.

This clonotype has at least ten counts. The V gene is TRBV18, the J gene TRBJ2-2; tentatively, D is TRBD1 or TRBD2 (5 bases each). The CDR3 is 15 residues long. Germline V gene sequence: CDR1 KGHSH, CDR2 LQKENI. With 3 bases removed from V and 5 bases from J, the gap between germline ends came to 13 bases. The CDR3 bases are TGTGCCAGCTCACCCATGGGACCTCAAACCGGGGAGCTGTTTTTT. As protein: CASSPMGPQTGELFF.

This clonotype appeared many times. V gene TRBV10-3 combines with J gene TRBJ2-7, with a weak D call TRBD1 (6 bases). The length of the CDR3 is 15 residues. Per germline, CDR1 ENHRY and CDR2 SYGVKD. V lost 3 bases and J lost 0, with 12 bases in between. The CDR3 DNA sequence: TGTGCCATCAGTGACAGTCACAGGGCCTCCTACGAGCAGTACTTC. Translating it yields CAISDSHRASYEQYF.

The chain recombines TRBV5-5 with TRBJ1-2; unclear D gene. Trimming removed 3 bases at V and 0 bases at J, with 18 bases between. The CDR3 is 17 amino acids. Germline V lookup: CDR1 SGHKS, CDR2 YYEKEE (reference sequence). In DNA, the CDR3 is TGTGCCAGCAGCTACTTCGGCTTGTCAGATTCTAACTATGGCTACACCTTC. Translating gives CASSYFGLSDSNYGYTF.

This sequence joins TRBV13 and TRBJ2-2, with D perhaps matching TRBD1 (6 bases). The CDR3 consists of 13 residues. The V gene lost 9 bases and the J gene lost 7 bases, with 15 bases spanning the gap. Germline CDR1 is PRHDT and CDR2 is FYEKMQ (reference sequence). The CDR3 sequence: CASSLGADGELFF. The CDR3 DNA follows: TGTGCCAGTAGTTTGGGGGCCGACGGGGAGCTGTTTTTT.

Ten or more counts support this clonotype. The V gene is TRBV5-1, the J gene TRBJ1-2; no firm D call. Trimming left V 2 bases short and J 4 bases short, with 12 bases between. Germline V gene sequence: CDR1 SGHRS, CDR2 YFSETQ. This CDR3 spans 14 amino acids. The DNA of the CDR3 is TGCGCCAGCAGCTTTTCCGGCGGCAGCTATGGCTACACCTTC. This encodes CASSFSGGSYGYTF.

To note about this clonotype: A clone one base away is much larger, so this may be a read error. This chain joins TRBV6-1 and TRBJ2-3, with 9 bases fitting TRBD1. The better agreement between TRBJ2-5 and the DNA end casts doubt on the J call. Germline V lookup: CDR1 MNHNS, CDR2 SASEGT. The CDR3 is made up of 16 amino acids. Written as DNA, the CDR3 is TGTGCCAGCATTATAGACCCGGGACAGGGAATAAAGACCCAGTACTTC. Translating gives CASIIDPGQGIKTQYF.

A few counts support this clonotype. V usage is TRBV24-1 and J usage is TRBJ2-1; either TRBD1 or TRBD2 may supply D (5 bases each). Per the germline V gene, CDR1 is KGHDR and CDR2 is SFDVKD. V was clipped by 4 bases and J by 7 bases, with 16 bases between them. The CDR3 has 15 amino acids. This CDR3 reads CATSDPRVEGNEQFF. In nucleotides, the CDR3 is TGTGCCACCAGTGACCCCCGCGTCGAGGGGAATGAGCAGTTCTTC.

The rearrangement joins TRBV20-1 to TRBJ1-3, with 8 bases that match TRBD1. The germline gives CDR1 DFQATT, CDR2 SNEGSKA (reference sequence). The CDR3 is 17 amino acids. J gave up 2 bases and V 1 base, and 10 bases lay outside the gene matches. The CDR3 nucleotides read TGCAGTGCTAGAGGTGGACCCGAGGACAGGGCTGGAAACACCATATATTTT. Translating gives CSARGGPEDRAGNTIYF.

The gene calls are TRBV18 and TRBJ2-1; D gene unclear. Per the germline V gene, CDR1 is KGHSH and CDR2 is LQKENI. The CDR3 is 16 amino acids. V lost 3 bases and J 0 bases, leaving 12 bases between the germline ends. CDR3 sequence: CASSPSTTLSYNEQFF. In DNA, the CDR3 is TGTGCCAGCTCACCTTCGACAACTCTCTCCTACAATGAGCAGTTCTTC.

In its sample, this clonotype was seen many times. CDR3 sequence: CASSFRGAQETQYF. The CDR3 nucleotides read TGTGCCAGCAGTTTTCGGGGAGCTCAAGAGACCCAGTACTTC. The chain carries TRBV12-3 or TRBV12-4 and TRBJ2-5; D perhaps matches TRBD2 (5 bases). The V end lost 3 bases, the J end lost 2 bases, and 10 bases lay between the germline ends. There are 14 residues in the CDR3.

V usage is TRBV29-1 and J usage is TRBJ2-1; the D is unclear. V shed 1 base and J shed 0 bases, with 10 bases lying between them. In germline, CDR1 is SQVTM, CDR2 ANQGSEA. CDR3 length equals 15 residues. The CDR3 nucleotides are TGCAGCGTTGAAGGCGGCGTGGGCTCCTACAATGAGCAGTTCTTC. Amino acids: CSVEGGVGSYNEQFF.

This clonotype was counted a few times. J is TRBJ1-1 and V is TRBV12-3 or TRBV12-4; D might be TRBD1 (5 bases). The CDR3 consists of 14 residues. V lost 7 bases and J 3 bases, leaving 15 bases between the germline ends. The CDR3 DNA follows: TGTGCCAGCACCCCCTGGAGGGGCCACACTGAAGCTTTCTTT. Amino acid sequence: CASTPWRGHTEAFF.

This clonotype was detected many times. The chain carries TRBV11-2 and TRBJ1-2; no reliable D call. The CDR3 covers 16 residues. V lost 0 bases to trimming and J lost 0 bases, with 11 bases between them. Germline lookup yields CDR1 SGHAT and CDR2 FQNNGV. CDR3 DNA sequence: TGTGCCAGCAGCTTAGAACCCGCAGGCACTAACTATGGCTACACCTTC. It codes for CASSLEPAGTNYGYTF.

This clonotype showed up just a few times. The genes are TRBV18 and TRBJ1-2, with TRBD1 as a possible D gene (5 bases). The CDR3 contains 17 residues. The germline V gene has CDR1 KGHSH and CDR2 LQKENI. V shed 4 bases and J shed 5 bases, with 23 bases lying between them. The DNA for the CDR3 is TGTGCCAGCTCACGATTTCTCTTGGGACGGCACTTTTATGGCTACACCTTC. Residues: CASSRFLLGRHFYGYTF. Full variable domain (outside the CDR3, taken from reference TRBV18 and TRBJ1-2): NAGVMQNPRHLVRRRGQEARLRCSPMKGHSHVYWYRQLPEEGLKFMVYLQKENIIDESGMPKERFSAEFPKEGPSILRIQQVVRGDSAAYFCASSRFLLGRHFYGYTFGSGTRLTVV.